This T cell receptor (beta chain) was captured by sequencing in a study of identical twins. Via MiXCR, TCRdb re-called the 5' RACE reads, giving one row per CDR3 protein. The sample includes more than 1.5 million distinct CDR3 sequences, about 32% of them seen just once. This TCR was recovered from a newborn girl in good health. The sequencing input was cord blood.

Here the CDR3 DNA reads TGCAGCGTTGTGGGAGGGAAGAACTATGGCTACACCTTC. Translating it yields CSVVGGKNYGYTF. The chain carries TRBV29-1 and TRBJ1-2; unclear D gene. V was pared by 4 bases and J by 2 bases, with 11 bases between. The germline CDR1 and CDR2 sequences are SQVTM and ANQGSEA. The CDR3 has 13 amino acids.